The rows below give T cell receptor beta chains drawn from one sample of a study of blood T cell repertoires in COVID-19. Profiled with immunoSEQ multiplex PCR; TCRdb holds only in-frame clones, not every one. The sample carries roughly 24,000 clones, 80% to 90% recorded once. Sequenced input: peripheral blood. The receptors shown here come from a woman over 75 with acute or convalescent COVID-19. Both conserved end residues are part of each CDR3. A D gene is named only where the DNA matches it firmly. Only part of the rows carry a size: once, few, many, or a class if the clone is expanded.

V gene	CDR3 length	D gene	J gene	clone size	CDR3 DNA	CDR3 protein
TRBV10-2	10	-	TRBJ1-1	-	TGCGCCAGCATGGGGCGTGGAGCTTTCTTT	CASMGRGAFF
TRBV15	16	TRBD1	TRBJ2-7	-	TGTGCCACCAGCAGCACCGGGACAGGGGACCTCTACGAGCAGTACTTC	CATSSTGTGDLYEQYF
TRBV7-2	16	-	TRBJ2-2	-	TGTGCCAGCAGCTTAGTACAGGGCCTTAACACCGGGGAGCTGTTTTTT	CASSLVQGLNTGELFF
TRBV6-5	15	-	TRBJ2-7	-	TGTGCCAGCAGCTCCAGGGGAAGGGACATGGGCCAACAGTACTTC	CASSSRGRDMGQQYF
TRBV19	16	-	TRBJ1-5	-	TGTGCCAGTAGGGACTTAAGGGAAGTACGGGGTCAGCCCCAGCATTTT	CASRDLREVRGQPQHF
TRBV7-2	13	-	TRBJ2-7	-	TGTGCCAGCAGCTTAGAACTGCCCTACGAGCAGTACTTC	CASSLELPYEQYF
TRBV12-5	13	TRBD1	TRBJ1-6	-	TGTGCTCTACAGGGGGCGAACGATTCACCCCTCCACTTT	CALQGANDSPLHF
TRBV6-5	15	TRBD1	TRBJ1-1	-	TGTGCCAGCAGGGGGGACAGGGGCTTGAACACTGAAGCTTTCTTT	CASRGDRGLNTEAFF
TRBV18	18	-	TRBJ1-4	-	TGTGCCAGCTCACGAACCCGCCAGGGACAAATACGAAATGAAAAACTGTTTTTT	CASSRTRQGQIRNEKLFF
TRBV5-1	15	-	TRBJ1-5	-	TGCGCCAGCAGCCCCGCCGGACTAGACAATCAGCCCCAGCATTTT	CASSPAGLDNQPQHF
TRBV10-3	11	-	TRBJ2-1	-	TGTGCCATCAATGGCAACAATGAGCAGTTCTTC	CAINGNNEQFF
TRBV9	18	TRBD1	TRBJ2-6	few	TGTGCCAGCAGCGGCAACCCGGGACAGTACTCTGGGGCCAACGTCCTGACTTTC	CASSGNPGQYSGANVLTF
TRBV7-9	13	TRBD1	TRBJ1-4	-	TGTGCCAGCAGCTCCGCAGGGGGTGAAAAACTGTTTTTT	CASSSAGGEKLFF
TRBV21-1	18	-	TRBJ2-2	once	TGTGCCAGCAGCAAAGTGGGGACAGGGGGGATGAACACCGGGGAGCTGTTTTTT	CASSKVGTGGMNTGELFF
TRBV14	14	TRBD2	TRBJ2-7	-	TGTGCCAGCAGCCAAAATAGCGGGAGCTACGAGCAGTACTTC	CASSQNSGSYEQYF
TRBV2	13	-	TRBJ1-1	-	TGTGCCAGCAACCCCGGGACAATCACTGAAGCTTTCTTT	CASNPGTITEAFF
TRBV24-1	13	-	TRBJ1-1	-	TGTGCCACCAGTGATTTGTACAGGAACGAAGCTTTCTTT	CATSDLYRNEAFF
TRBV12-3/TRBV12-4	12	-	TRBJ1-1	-	TGTGCCAGCACCCAGGAGAACACTGAAGCTTTCTTT	CASTQENTEAFF
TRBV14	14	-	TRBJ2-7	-	TGTGCCAGCAGCCAACTAGACGTACGCTACGAGCAGTACTTC	CASSQLDVRYEQYF
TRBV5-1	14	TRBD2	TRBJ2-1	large	TGCGCCAGCAGCCCGGATCCGGGACTAGCTCAGCAGTTCTTC	CASSPDPGLAQQFF
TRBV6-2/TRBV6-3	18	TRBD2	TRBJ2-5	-	TGTGCCAGCAGTTCGCCGGGACTAGCGGGAGGGCCGAGGGAGACCCAGTACTTC	CASSSPGLAGGPRETQYF
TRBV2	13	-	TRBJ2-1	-	TGTGCCAGCAGTGGGTCAGCACCGGGTGAGCAGTTCTTC	CASSGSAPGEQFF
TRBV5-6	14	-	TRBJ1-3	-	TGTGCCAGCAGCTTGGGGCAGGCCGGAAACACCATATATTTT	CASSLGQAGNTIYF
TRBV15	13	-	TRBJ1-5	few	TGTGCCACCAGCAGAGATCGGGATCAGCCCCAGCATTTT	CATSRDRDQPQHF
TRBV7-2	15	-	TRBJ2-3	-	TGTGCCAGCAGCCCCCGCTCGACTAGCACAGATACGCAGTATTTT	CASSPRSTSTDTQYF
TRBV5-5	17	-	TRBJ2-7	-	TGTGCCAGCCTGGGGGGTAAGGGAACGGGACGCTCCTACGAGCAGTACTTC	CASLGGKGTGRSYEQYF
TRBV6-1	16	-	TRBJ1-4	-	TGTGCCAGCAGTGAAGGGGCCCTTTCTTTGAATGAAAAACTGTTTTTT	CASSEGALSLNEKLFF
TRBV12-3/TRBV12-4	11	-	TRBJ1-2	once	TGTGCCAGCAGCTACAACTATGGCTACACCTTC	CASSYNYGYTF
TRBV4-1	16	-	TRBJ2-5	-	TGCGCCAGCAGCCAAGGATCGAGAGCCACCCAAGAGACCCAGTACTTC	CASSQGSRATQETQYF
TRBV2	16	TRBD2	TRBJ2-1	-	TGTGCCAGCAGTGAAGAACTAGCGGGGGGGCCAAATGAGCAGTTCTTC	CASSEELAGGPNEQFF
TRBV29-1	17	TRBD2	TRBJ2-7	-	TGCAGCGTTGAAGGGATTGAAGGGAGGGAGGGCCCTAACGAGCAGTACTTC	CSVEGIEGREGPNEQYF